The clone carrying this T cell receptor (beta chain) was detected once. This CDR3 has 13 amino acids. CDR1 and CDR2 from the germline V gene are LNHDA and SQIVND (reference sequence). V was clipped by 9 bases and J by 9 bases, with 20 bases between them. Per the original methods: The assay estimated nucleated cells by amplifying reference gene primers. Profiling relied on immunoSEQ multiplex PCR, and the TCRdb table lists in-frame clones only, not all of them. The D gene and trimming were derived from the DNA, and the V and J assignments and clone size from that table. The sample consists of tens of thousands of clones, approximately 85% of them appearing once. This specimen belongs to a study of blood T cell repertoires in COVID-19. Study overall: COVID-19 samples, acute and convalescent, were from the United States, Italy and Spain. T cells, B-cell-depleted T cells, or PBMCs provided the cDNA or gDNA that served as material.

This receptor was obtained from a man at least 80 years old with acute or convalescent COVID-19. The sample comprised peripheral blood. The chain combines TRBV19 with TRBJ1-1; perhaps TRBD1 as D (6 bases). DNA of the CDR3: TGTGCCAGGGACCCCCGAGAGGACAGTAAAGCTTTCTTT. Its protein is CARDPREDSKAFF.